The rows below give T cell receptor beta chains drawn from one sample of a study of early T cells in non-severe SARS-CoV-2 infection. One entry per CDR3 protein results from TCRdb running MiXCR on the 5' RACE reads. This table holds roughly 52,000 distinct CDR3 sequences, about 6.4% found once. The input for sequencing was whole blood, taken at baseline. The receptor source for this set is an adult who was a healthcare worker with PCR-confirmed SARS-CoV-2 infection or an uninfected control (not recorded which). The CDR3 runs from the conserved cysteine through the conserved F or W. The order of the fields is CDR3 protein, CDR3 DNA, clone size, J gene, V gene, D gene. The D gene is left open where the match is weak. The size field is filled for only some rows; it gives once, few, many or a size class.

CDR3aa: CASTLQEGTEAFF
CDR3nt: TGTGCCAGCACCCTACAGGAGGGCACTGAAGCTTTCTTT
abundance: many
j_gene: TRBJ1-1
v_gene: TRBV7-9
d_gene: -

CDR3aa: CASFRSATEETQYF
CDR3nt: TGTGCCAGCTTCCGGAGCGCTACAGAAGAGACCCAGTACTTC
abundance: -
j_gene: TRBJ2-5
v_gene: TRBV5-5
d_gene: -

CDR3aa: CSANAGHYGYTF
CDR3nt: TGCAGCGCAAACGCAGGGCACTATGGCTACACCTTC
abundance: many
j_gene: TRBJ1-2
v_gene: TRBV29-1
d_gene: -

CDR3aa: CASRLGFAESSYNEQFF
CDR3nt: TGTGCAAGTCGCTTAGGATTTGCAGAGAGCTCCTACAATGAGCAGTTCTTC
abundance: few
j_gene: TRBJ2-1
v_gene: TRBV12-2
d_gene: -

CDR3aa: CASSSRQGRDTQYF
CDR3nt: TGTGCCAGCAGCTCAAGACAGGGAAGGGATACGCAGTATTTT
abundance: few
j_gene: TRBJ2-3
v_gene: TRBV21-1
d_gene: -

CDR3aa: CSGGGGNYGYTF
CDR3nt: TGCAGCGGAGGGGGCGGCAACTATGGCTACACCTTC
abundance: few
j_gene: TRBJ1-2
v_gene: TRBV29-1
d_gene: TRBD1

CDR3aa: CSASNRASYNEQFF
CDR3nt: TGCAGTGCTAGTAACAGGGCCTCCTACAATGAGCAGTTCTTC
abundance: -
j_gene: TRBJ2-1
v_gene: TRBV20-1
d_gene: -

CDR3aa: CAWSSGLAGGFYEQYF
CDR3nt: TGTGCCTGGAGCTCGGGACTAGCGGGGGGATTTTACGAGCAGTACTTC
abundance: many
j_gene: TRBJ2-7
v_gene: TRBV30
d_gene: TRBD2

CDR3aa: CASSFRGSYEQYF
CDR3nt: TGTGCCAGCAGCTTCAGGGGTTCCTACGAGCAGTACTTC
abundance: many
j_gene: TRBJ2-7
v_gene: TRBV5-4
d_gene: -

CDR3aa: CAISWTLGAEAFF
CDR3nt: TGTGCCATAAGCTGGACCCTAGGCGCTGAAGCTTTCTTT
abundance: few
j_gene: TRBJ1-1
v_gene: TRBV6-1
d_gene: -

CDR3aa: CASSFNWASGDNNEQFF
CDR3nt: TGTGCCAGCAGCTTCAACTGGGCTAGCGGGGACAACAATGAGCAGTTCTTC
abundance: -
j_gene: TRBJ2-1
v_gene: TRBV5-4
d_gene: TRBD2

CDR3aa: CATSENRGRNEQFF
CDR3nt: TGTGCCACCAGTGAGAACAGGGGGCGAAATGAGCAGTTCTTC
abundance: -
j_gene: TRBJ2-1
v_gene: TRBV24-1
d_gene: TRBD1

CDR3aa: CSVVWGAAYNEQFF
CDR3nt: TGCAGCGTTGTATGGGGGGCAGCCTACAATGAGCAGTTCTTC
abundance: many
j_gene: TRBJ2-1
v_gene: TRBV29-1
d_gene: -

CDR3aa: CASSLDNRDLAKNIQYF
CDR3nt: TGCGCCAGCAGCCTTGATAACAGAGATCTAGCCAAAAACATTCAGTACTTC
abundance: many
j_gene: TRBJ2-4
v_gene: TRBV5-1
d_gene: -

CDR3aa: CASTSSGKLFF
CDR3nt: TGTGCCAGCACCTCCTCAGGGAAACTGTTTTTT
abundance: -
j_gene: TRBJ1-4
v_gene: TRBV6-2/TRBV6-3
d_gene: -